This T cell receptor beta chain was retrieved from a study of blood T cell repertoires in COVID-19. Sequenced by immunoSEQ multiplex PCR; TCRdb stores in-frame clones only, minus some. The sample has a few hundred thousand clones, 88% seen once. Sequenced: PBMCs or T cells enriched from blood (not recorded which). The receptor was isolated from a woman aged 18 to 35 who had recovered from COVID-19.

Written as DNA, the CDR3 is TGTGCCAGTAGTACGACAGTTAATTCACCCCTCCACTTT. The encoded protein is CASSTTVNSPLHF. The chain links TRBV19 to TRBJ1-6, with D maybe TRBD1 (5 bases). The V gene lost 4 bases and the J gene lost 6 bases, with 7 bases spanning the gap. This CDR3 has 13 amino acids. Looked up from germline, CDR1 is LNHDA and CDR2 is SQIVND (reference sequence).